The T cell receptor (beta chain) described here comes from a study of blood T cell repertoires in COVID-19. About the research overall: PBMCs, B-cell-depleted T cells, or T cells provided the cDNA or gDNA that made up the material.

Authors' analysis steps: Cell counts per sample came from amplifying reference gene primers. Assay: immunoSEQ multiplex PCR; the TCRdb copy retains only in-frame clones and omits some. That table supplies the V and J calls and clone size; D and trimming were determined from the DNA. This table has 65,000 to 85,000 clones, 90% to 95% appearing once. The CDR3 length is 18 residues. Germline CDR1 reads LNHDA; CDR2 reads SQIVND (reference sequence). Trimming removed 1 base at V and 5 bases at J, with 21 bases between. The sequencing sample was made of peripheral blood. This chain connects TRBV19 to TRBJ2-4; D uncertain. This receptor was identified in a human donor in a cohort sampled during active COVID-19. The CDR3 protein is CASSIGLWVTRLENIQYF. Here the CDR3 DNA reads TGTGCCAGTAGTATAGGCCTTTGGGTGACACGGTTAGAAAACATTCAGTACTTC.